A selection of T cell receptor beta chains follows, all from one sample in a study of T-cell memory formation after mild COVID-19. One entry per CDR3 protein results from TCRdb running MiXCR on the 5' RACE reads. The data contain some 210,000 distinct CDR3 sequences, 25% to 35% of them seen just once; the ten biggest clones take up 10% to 12%. Sequences were obtained from PBMCs or a T cell subset sorted from them (not recorded which). All receptors derive from an adult woman who had mild COVID-19 (a few samples of this study predate the infection). Cell type and time point are not known. Each CDR3 is given with its conserved first and last residue. D genes are given only for firm matches. The size of a clone is reported for some rows only, either as once, few or many, or as a class for expanded clones.

clone_size,v_call,j_call,cdr3_length,d_call,cdr3_aa,cdr3_nt
-,TRBV29-1,TRBJ2-1,13,-,CSVTRGSYNEQFF,TGCAGCGTTACCCGGGGTTCCTACAATGAGCAGTTCTTC
few,TRBV3-1,TRBJ2-7,16,TRBD2,CASSRGYTSGGYEQYF,TGTGCCAGCAGCCGGGGCTACACCTCGGGAGGCTACGAGCAGTACTTC
-,TRBV5-1,TRBJ2-3,15,-,CASSLGLDGTDTQYF,TGCGCCAGCAGCTTAGGACTCGATGGCACAGATACGCAGTATTTT
-,TRBV5-5,TRBJ1-1,15,-,CASSLGHGANTEAFF,TGTGCCAGCAGCTTGGGACATGGGGCGAACACTGAAGCTTTCTTT
-,TRBV29-1,TRBJ1-1,13,-,CSVVPSENPEAFF,TGCAGCGTCGTCCCTTCTGAAAACCCTGAAGCTTTCTTT
-,TRBV7-9,TRBJ1-1,15,TRBD1,CASSLDEGAKAEAFF,TGTGCCAGCAGCTTAGACGAGGGGGCGAAGGCTGAAGCTTTCTTT
few,TRBV5-1,TRBJ1-1,15,-,CASSLDTGPRTEAFF,TGCGCCAGCAGCTTGGATACAGGTCCTAGAACTGAAGCTTTCTTT
-,TRBV29-1,TRBJ2-7,19,-,CSVGDFFPPSGESSYEQYF,TGCAGCGTTGGGGACTTCTTCCCACCTTCGGGGGAATCCTCCTACGAGCAGTACTTC
-,TRBV4-3,TRBJ2-3,18,-,CASSQDFIPPSFADTQYF,TGCGCCAGCAGCCAAGATTTTATACCACCTAGTTTCGCAGATACGCAGTATTTT
few,TRBV7-9,TRBJ1-5,15,-,CASSSTPGVNQPQHF,TGTGCCAGCAGCTCGACTCCAGGGGTCAATCAGCCCCAGCATTTT
-,TRBV29-1,TRBJ2-1,14,TRBD2,CSVELGLASNEQFF,TGCAGCGTTGAATTGGGACTAGCGTCCAATGAGCAGTTCTTC
-,TRBV29-1,TRBJ1-2,17,TRBD1,CSVEEYPRDRATYGYTF,TGCAGCGTTGAAGAATACCCCCGGGACAGGGCCACCTATGGCTACACCTTC
-,TRBV7-2,TRBJ1-1,13,-,CASSLGGALEAFF,TGTGCCAGCAGCTTAGGGGGGGCCCTTGAAGCTTTCTTT
few,TRBV3-1,TRBJ1-3,15,-,CASSLRQDSGNTIYF,TGTGCCAGCAGCTTACGACAGGACTCTGGAAACACCATATATTTT
-,TRBV7-6,TRBJ1-1,18,-,CASSLLLRLPGQNTEAFF,TGTGCCAGCAGCTTGTTGTTAAGGTTACCGGGTCAGAACACTGAAGCTTTCTTT
many,TRBV28,TRBJ1-1,17,-,CASSLFGPLRVSTEAFF,TGTGCCAGCAGTTTATTTGGTCCCCTCAGGGTGAGCACTGAAGCTTTCTTT
-,TRBV12-3/TRBV12-4,TRBJ1-2,14,-,CASSLAGRSYGYTF,TGTGCCAGCAGTTTGGCAGGGCGAAGCTATGGCTACACCTTC
-,TRBV15,TRBJ2-5,14,TRBD2,CATYDLSGEETQYF,TGTGCCACCTACGACCTTAGCGGGGAAGAGACCCAGTACTTC
-,TRBV5-1,TRBJ1-4,15,-,CASSFDGGVNEKLFF,TGCGCCAGCAGCTTTGATGGGGGGGTTAATGAAAAACTGTTTTTT
-,TRBV6-5,TRBJ1-2,12,TRBD1,CASSGQAPGYTF,TGTGCCAGCAGTGGACAGGCTCCAGGCTACACCTTC
-,TRBV7-3,TRBJ2-3,14,TRBD1,CASSRRDRPDTQYF,TGTGCCAGCAGTCGCCGGGACAGGCCAGATACGCAGTATTTT
-,TRBV5-1,TRBJ2-2,17,TRBD1,CASSLAGTGKTTGELFF,TGCGCCAGCAGCTTGGCCGGGACAGGCAAGACAACCGGGGAGCTGTTTTTT
few,TRBV24-1,TRBJ2-5,16,TRBD2,CATSDLNLAGEETQYF,TGTGCCACCAGTGATTTGAACCTAGCGGGAGAGGAGACCCAGTACTTC
few,TRBV7-2,TRBJ2-3,18,TRBD2,CASSLAFLAGLNTDTQYF,TGTGCCAGCAGCTTAGCGTTTTTAGCGGGACTAAACACAGATACGCAGTATTTT